Here is one T cell receptor (beta chain) with its context. Its specific antigen is unknown. Base qualities are not at hand, and no much larger clone is one base apart. The CDR3 regions of human TCRbeta chains were analyzed by immunosequencing. In the authors' own workflow: Repertoire TCRs were checked for matches against a reference library of SARS-CoV-2-specific TCRs that had been generated using the MIRA antigen-specificity platform. Breadth was defined as the fraction of unique TCRs that were SARS-CoV-2-associated. Depth was defined as the fraction of total T cells that were SARS-CoV-2-associated. Using the MIRA data, every spike-specific TCR was mapped to the spike region that the TCR reacted to and assigned to either a CD4 or a CD8 class. Log10-transformed breadth and depth values were compared by one-way ANOVA with Sidak's multiple comparisons tests. The table comes from immuneACCESS by way of TCRdb, which keeps in-frame sequences with V and J called. Part of the clones is missing from these tables; in studies checked, under half for an unresolved V gene and the rest for unknown reasons. The DNA gave D and trimming, while V, J and clone size come from that table. The sample yields 150,000 to 200,000 clones; just over 90% were counted once. The ten largest clones take up 0.99% of the sample.

This sample was taken from a study of T cell responses to AZD1222 COVID-19 vaccine (dated by TCRdb to the early 2020s). Turning to the overall study: AZD1222 recipients whose second dose came at about 4 weeks and those whose second dose came at about 12 weeks were combined into one group, since spike-specific TCR depth and breadth did not differ between the two schedules. TCR sequencing covered fewer than 250 trial participants: some 210 given two doses of AZD1222 and 26 given two doses of MenACWY control vaccine. Enrollment into the trials was organized by age into subgroups of 18-55, 56-69 and 70-plus years, and those subgroups contained roughly 150, 30 and 60 TCR-sequenced participants, respectively. The full study reports these points: Participants were mostly white British and included more females than males, and it was suggested by the authors that clonal diversity may have been underestimated. Conclusions about previously exposed vaccinees are limited because only 6 or 7 AZD1222 recipients were SARS-CoV-2 seropositive at baseline. The 56-69-year group was small, and its depth increase did not reach significance, likely because of low power. After two AZD1222 doses, both the breadth and the depth of spike-specific TCRs were significantly higher than at day 0 and than in MenACWY recipients. CD4 TCRs associated with the vaccine covered the entire spike protein, and the dominant responses were in regions 160-218 and 743-854. Because no day 14 peak-response samples were available, repertoires were characterized only after the peak T cell response. Reportedly, almost half of the unique spike-specific TCRs recognized epitopes lying outside the regions that are mutated in the B.1.351 and B.1.1.7 variants.

The sample's time point label, in plain terms: baseline before first vaccination. Vaccinee samples came from UK trials COV001 and COV002, including a single-blind randomized controlled phase 2/3 trial of AZD1222 (ChAdOx1 nCoV-19) in healthy adults. For TCRbeta chain sequencing, PBMC samples from trial participants were taken at day 0 and at day 28 after the second dose. V is pared back by 1 base and J by 1 base, with 13 bases lying between the germline termini. Per the germline V gene, SGHTA is the CDR1 and FQGTGA is the CDR2. The CDR3 spans 16 residues, from the cysteine through the phenylalanine. Kept here is only the CDR3 DNA, which spans 48 bases and is read in frame from base 1.

Sequencing used peripheral blood, obtained on day 0 of AZD1222 vaccination. The origin of this receptor is an adult in good health. The receptor chain draws on TRBV7-3 and TRBJ2-5; the D gene is perhaps TRBD1 or TRBD2, each of them matching over 6 bases. The DNA sequence is TGTGCCAGCAGCTTAATTCCGGGGGCAACCCAAGAGACCCAGTACTTC. The resulting protein is CASSLIPGATQETQYF.